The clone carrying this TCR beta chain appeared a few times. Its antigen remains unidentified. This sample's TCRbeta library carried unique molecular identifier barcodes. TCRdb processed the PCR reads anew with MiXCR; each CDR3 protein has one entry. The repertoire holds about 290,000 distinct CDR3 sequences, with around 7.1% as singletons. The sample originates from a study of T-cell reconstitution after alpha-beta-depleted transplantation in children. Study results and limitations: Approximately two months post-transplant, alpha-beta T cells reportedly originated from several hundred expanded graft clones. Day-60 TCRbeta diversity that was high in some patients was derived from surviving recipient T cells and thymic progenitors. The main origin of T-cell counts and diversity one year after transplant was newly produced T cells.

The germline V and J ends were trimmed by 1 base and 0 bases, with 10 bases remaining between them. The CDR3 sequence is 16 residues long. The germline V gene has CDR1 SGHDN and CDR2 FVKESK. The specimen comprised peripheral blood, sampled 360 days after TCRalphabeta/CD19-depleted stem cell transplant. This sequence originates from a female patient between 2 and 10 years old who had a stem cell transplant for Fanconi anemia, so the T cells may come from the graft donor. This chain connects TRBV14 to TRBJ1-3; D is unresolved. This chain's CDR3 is CASSQVFPGSGNTIYF. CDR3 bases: TGTGCCAGCAGCCAAGTTTTCCCGGGCTCTGGAAACACCATATATTTT. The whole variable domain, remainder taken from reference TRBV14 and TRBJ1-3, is EAGVTQFPSHSVIEKGQTVTLRCDPISGHDNLYWYRRVMGKEIKFLLHFVKESKQDESGMPNNRFLAERTGGTYSTLKVQPAELEDSGVYFCASSQVFPGSGNTIYFGEGSWLTVV.